This TCR beta chain was retrieved from a study of shared clonotypes between healthy human individuals. The protocol was immunoSEQ multiplex PCR, while the TCRdb copy is restricted to in-frame clones and leaves out a portion. Here the sample spans hundreds of thousands of clones, 95% to 98% being singletons. Study-wide findings and caveats: In having few donors, the study represented limited genetic and exposure-history diversity. Clonotypes that were shared across a handful of donors made up 4.5% to 5% of naive CD4 clonotypes. Generally, naive subsets came out with larger estimated richness than memory subsets.

Notes on this clone: Its specificity is unknown.

The CDR3 spans 12 residues. The germline V gene has CDR1 KGHSH and CDR2 LQKENI. Trimming shortened V by 6 bases and J by 7 bases, and 12 bases separated the two germline ends. CD45RO negativity and positive selection for CCR7 defined naive CD8 cells, a population that excluded terminally differentiated effector memory CD45RA+ cells. Sequences were obtained from naive CD8+ T cells sorted from blood. This chain joins TRBV18 and TRBJ1-1; D gene unclear. The TCR was taken from a man aged 25-40 years in good health. The DNA of the CDR3 is TGTGCCAGCTCGAGAACCTATTTTGAAGCTTTCTTT. It encodes CASSRTYFEAFF.